A single sample gave rise to the 11 T cell receptor beta chains below, sequenced in a study of shared clonotypes between healthy human individuals. TCRdb's copy holds only in-frame clones and misses some; the assay was immunoSEQ multiplex PCR. The repertoire holds over 750,000 clones, with 96% as singletons. Naive CD8 cells lacked CD45RO, underwent positive selection for CCR7 and left out terminally differentiated effector memory CD45RA+ cells. Source material: naive CD8+ T cells sorted from blood. The origin of the receptors is a young man in good health.

The chain is built from TRBV29-1 and TRBJ1-2; D is unclear. Germline assignment: CDR1 SQVTM and CDR2 ANQGSEA. The V and J ends lost 6 bases and 4 bases respectively, with 21 bases between them. The CDR3 contains 15 residues. CDR3 coding DNA: TGCAGCGTCGAGTTCGACCGGGATCCCCCCTATGGCTACACCTTC. Translating it yields CSVEFDRDPPYGYTF. Combining the CDR3 with reference TRBV29-1 and TRBJ1-2 gives the whole variable domain SAVISQKPSRDICQRGTSLTIQCQVDSQVTMMFWYRQQPGQSLTLIATANQGSEATYESGFVIDKFPISRPNLTFSTLTVSNMSPEDSSIYLCSVEFDRDPPYGYTFGSGTRLTVV.

The chain has TRBV7-9 and TRBJ1-2; D gene unclear. This CDR3 contains 13 residues. Trimming cost V 5 bases and J 7 bases, with 14 bases left between them. Per the germline V gene, CDR1 is SEHNR and CDR2 is FQNEAQ (reference sequence). CDR3 sequence: CASSGDSDFGYTF. CDR3 nucleotides: TGTGCCAGCAGCGGTGATTCTGATTTTGGCTACACCTTC.

V and J are TRBV4-3 and TRBJ2-4; 10 bases fit TRBD1. Germline V gene lookup returns CDR1 LGHNA and CDR2 YSLEER. The CDR3 is 16 residues long. J lost 7 bases, V lost 0 bases, and 6 bases had no gene match. Here the CDR3 reads CASSQDRTGGTNIQYF. CDR3 nucleotides: TGCGCCAGCAGCCAAGATCGGACAGGGGGAACGAACATTCAGTACTTC.

V is TRBV11-2 and J is TRBJ2-2; 7 nucleotides align to TRBD1. CDR1 and CDR2 from the germline V gene are SGHAT and FQNNGV. J lost 1 base, V lost 5 bases, and 7 bases had no gene match. This CDR3 contains 16 residues. CDR3 bases: TGTGCCAGCAGCGAACTCCGGACAGGGAACACCGGGGAGCTGTTTTTT. This translates into CASSELRTGNTGELFF.

V usage is TRBV9 and J usage is TRBJ2-2; D perhaps matches TRBD2 (6 bases). The V end lost 0 bases, the J end lost 8 bases, and 17 bases lay between the germline ends. CDR3 length: 16 residues. The germline V gene encodes CDR1 SGDLS and CDR2 YYNGEE. CDR3 protein: CASSVGQSGRGGELFF. The CDR3 bases are TGTGCCAGCAGCGTAGGCCAGAGCGGGCGTGGTGGGGAGCTGTTTTTT.

V usage is TRBV9 and J usage is TRBJ1-5; unclear D gene. Germline V CDR1 and CDR2: SGDLS, YYNGEE. There are 15 residues in the CDR3. Between the trimmed V and J ends, which lost 0 bases and 4 bases, there was a span of 11 bases. The CDR3 loop reads CASSVDGQVNQPQHF. Written as DNA, the CDR3 is TGTGCCAGCAGCGTAGATGGGCAGGTAAATCAGCCCCAGCATTTT.

The rearrangement links TRBV10-3 to TRBJ1-2; no clear D. Per the germline V gene, CDR1 is ENHRY and CDR2 is SYGVKD. CDR3 length equals 14 residues. Deletions cut 4 bases from V and 8 bases from J, with 17 bases between. CDR3 loop: CAISADGVSSGYTF. CDR3 nucleotide sequence: TGTGCCATCAGTGCCGACGGTGTCAGTTCGGGCTACACCTTC.

V and J are TRBV10-3 and TRBJ2-7; D possibly corresponds to TRBD1 (5 bases). The CDR3 has 13 amino acids. V shed 8 bases and J shed 0 bases, with 11 bases lying between them. CDR1 and CDR2 (germline): ENHRY, SYGVKD. CDR3 DNA sequence: TGTGCCATCTCCTTCGACAGCTCCTACGAGCAGTACTTC. Translation gives CAISFDSSYEQYF.

CDR3 nucleotides: TGTGCCAGCAGCAAGGGGCAGGGAAACATTCAGTACTTC. It is translated as CASSKGQGNIQYF. The chain couples TRBV7-6 to TRBJ2-4; D may be TRBD1 (5 bases). CDR1 and CDR2 from the germline V gene are SGHVS and FNYEAQ. V lost 5 bases to trimming and J lost 6 bases, with 11 bases between them. CDR3 size: 13 residues.

V and J are TRBV7-8 and TRBJ2-3; maybe TRBD1 (5 bases). V lost 2 bases and J 6 bases, leaving 15 bases between the germline ends. CDR1 is SGHVS and CDR2 is FQNEAQ in the germline V gene. The CDR3 loop spans 15 amino acids. This chain's CDR3 is CASSLPPTVSDTQYF. The CDR3 nucleotides are TGTGCCAGCAGCTTACCACCGACAGTCTCGGATACGCAGTATTTT.

V gene TRBV4-2 combines with J gene TRBJ2-7; the match to TRBD2 covers 10 bases. CDR3 length equals 15 residues. The ends lost 4 bases at V and 5 bases at J; junction bases unmatched: 8. Germline V lookup: CDR1 LGHNA, CDR2 YNFKEQ. CDR3 sequence reads: CASSPASGSPNEQYF. The DNA for the CDR3 is TGTGCCAGCAGCCCGGCTAGCGGGAGTCCGAACGAGCAGTACTTC.